Sequencing of this TCR beta chain was carried out in a study of vaccination and CD4 T cells after COVID-19. Across the whole study: Following dose two, a median around 70 days (range 14 to 241) passed before post-vaccine samples were taken. Study outcomes and limitations: Spike mono-reactivity held for 304 of 307 vaccine-specific clones in convalescent patients.

Trimming shortened V by 4 bases and J by 1 base, and 13 bases separated the two germline ends. The CDR3 spans 15 residues. Treatment in this sample: approximately 11-day PBMC culture with coronavirus spike peptide pools or control peptides (ViraFEST assay). With the Oncomine TCR Beta short-read assay, DNA from cultured CD4+ T cells was sequenced. TCRdb passed the PCR reads through MiXCR, listing each CDR3 protein once. Here the sample spans around 10,000 distinct CDR3 sequences, approximately 40% being singletons. As for this clonotype: What it recognizes is unknown.

The TCR sequence derives from a human donor who had recovered from COVID-19. Source material: CD4+ T cells from blood, cultured in vitro. V usage is TRBV23-1 and J usage is TRBJ2-5; D is perhaps TRBD2 (5 bases). TRBV23-1 is designated an ORF whose function remains uncertain. CDR3 coding DNA: TGCGCCAGCAGTCGCAGCGAGGAGGCCCAAGAGACCCAGTACTTC. It translates to CASSRSEEAQETQYF.